This T cell receptor (beta chain) is drawn from a study of neurological immune-mediated disorders. This clonotype was counted ten times or more. The cDNA was synthesized by means of template-switch 5'RACE, which was carried out with 10-nucleotide random UMIs. TCRdb redid the calling of the 5' RACE reads with MiXCR, one entry per CDR3 protein. The sample lists roughly 55,000 distinct CDR3 sequences, around 17% seen once, with 4.4% in the top ten. The ends were cut back, 3 bases at V and 2 bases at J, with 18 bases in the middle. Germline CDR1 and CDR2: SGHRS and YFSETQ. The CDR3 is 17 residues long. The TCR comes from a man in his 60s in good health. What was sequenced was PBMCs. V gene TRBV5-1 combines with J gene TRBJ1-3; no definite D call. CDR3 DNA sequence: TGCGCCAGCAGCTCGGGTGATTCATTAATCACTGGAAACACCATATATTTT. Residues: CASSSGDSLITGNTIYF. The full variable domain, its missing parts supplied by reference TRBV5-1 and TRBJ1-3, is KAGVTQTPRYLIKTRGQQVTLSCSPISGHRSVSWYQQTPGQGLQFLFEYFSETQRNKGNFPGRFSGRQFSNSRSEMNVSTLELGDSALYLCASSSGDSLITGNTIYFGEGSWLTVV.